Listed here are 27 T cell receptor beta chains from one sample, sequenced in a study of OX40 agonist ivuxolimab in advanced cancers. Generated by immunoSEQ multiplex PCR, the TCRdb table keeps only in-frame clones and is missing some. The sample includes around 80,000 clones, just over 85% of them seen just once. This material consisted of CD4+ or CD8+ T cells sorted from blood, taken in a trial of the OX40 agonist ivuxolimab. The receptors were sampled from an adult with an advanced solid tumor such as melanoma, head and neck, liver or kidney cancer.

The CDR3 bases are TGTGCCAGCAGTCCCGGGACTTCAGATGAGCAGTTCTTC. The encoded protein is CASSPGTSDEQFF. V gene TRBV7-3 combines with J gene TRBJ2-1; D may be TRBD2 (6 bases). Trimming cost V 6 bases and J 8 bases, with 14 bases left between them. Per the germline V gene, CDR1 is SGHTA and CDR2 is FQGTGA. This CDR3 comprises 13 residues.

V and J are TRBV27 and TRBJ2-6, with D tentatively TRBD1 or TRBD2 (5 bases each). The ends were cut back, 5 bases at V and 2 bases at J, with 22 bases in the middle. This CDR3 has 19 amino acids. Germline loops: CDR1 MNHEY, CDR2 SMNVEV (reference sequence). CDR3 sequence: CASSPPPGRKDAGANVLTF. CDR3 DNA: TGTGCCAGCAGTCCACCTCCGGGACGGAAAGACGCTGGGGCCAACGTCCTGACTTTC. Combining the CDR3 with reference TRBV27 and TRBJ2-6 gives the whole variable domain EAQVTQNPRYLITVTGKKLTVTCSQNMNHEYMSWYRQDPGLGLRQIYYSMNVEVTDKGDVPEGYKVSRKEKRNFPLILESPSPNQTSLYFCASSPPPGRKDAGANVLTFGAGSRLTVL.

The chain uses TRBV29-1 and TRBJ1-5; D is unresolved. CDR1 and CDR2 (germline): SQVTM, ANQGSEA. This CDR3 is built from 13 residues. V lost 6 bases and J lost 6, with 15 bases in between. The CDR3 bases are TGCAGCGTAACCGCGGGTTGGGGTCAGCCCCAGCATTTT. Amino acids: CSVTAGWGQPQHF.

The rearrangement joins TRBV10-1 to TRBJ2-7, with D uncertain. Trimming took off 11 bases at V and 8 bases at J, with 13 bases between the two ends. The CDR3 runs 10 residues. Germline CDR1 is WNHNN and CDR2 is SYGVQD (reference sequence). Written as DNA, the CDR3 is TGCGCCCCCCGATGGGTCCAGCAGTACTTC. This translates into CAPRWVQQYF.

The chain carries TRBV20-1 and TRBJ1-1; D gene ambiguous. The CDR3 totals 9 residues. The V and J ends lost 0 bases and 8 bases respectively, with 1 base between them. Germline V gene sequence: CDR1 DFQATT, CDR2 SNEGSKA (reference sequence). The CDR3 DNA reads TGCAGTGCTAGAGAAGAAGCTTTCTTT. It yields the protein CSAREEAFF.

The chain has TRBV7-3 and TRBJ2-1; either TRBD1 or TRBD2 may fit D (6 bases each). Germline CDR1 SGHTA, CDR2 FQGTGA. The ends were cut back, 4 bases at V and 8 bases at J, with 21 bases in the middle. The CDR3 covers 16 residues. The CDR3 loop is CASSSAGAGRRDEQFF. In DNA form, the CDR3 reads TGTGCCAGCAGCTCCGCAGGGGCGGGCCGGAGGGATGAGCAGTTCTTC.

The chain joins TRBV12-5 to TRBJ1-5, with D unresolved. The CDR3 spans 12 residues. Germline assignment: CDR1 LGHNT and CDR2 FRNRAP. The V gene lost 7 bases and the J gene lost 6 bases, with 10 bases spanning the gap. Written as DNA, the CDR3 is TGTGCTAGTGCCGCGGGTAGTCAGCCCCAGCATTTT. Protein: CASAAGSQPQHF.

This chain connects TRBV28 to TRBJ2-7; weak D call: TRBD2 (5 bases). The CDR3 covers 15 residues. From germline, CDR1 is MDHEN and CDR2 SYDVKM. V gave up 5 bases and J gave up 0 bases, with 14 bases separating them. For the CDR3, the DNA is TGTGCCAGCAGTCGGTCTAGCCCTCCCTCCTACGAGCAGTACTTC. It codes for CASSRSSPPSYEQYF.

The genes are TRBV28 and TRBJ1-3, with D maybe TRBD1 (5 bases). The germline V gene encodes CDR1 MDHEN and CDR2 SYDVKM. V lost 4 bases and J 0 bases, leaving 13 bases between the germline ends. This CDR3 region has 16 residues. The CDR3 region is CASSSRTRVSGNTIYF. In DNA form, the CDR3 reads TGTGCCAGCAGTTCCCGAACCAGGGTCTCTGGAAACACCATATATTTT.

The chain has TRBV30 and TRBJ2-1; tentative D call: TRBD2 (5 bases). Germline V gives CDR1 GTSNPN, CDR2 SVGIG (reference sequence). Trimming left V 4 bases short and J 5 bases short, with 12 bases between. CDR3 size: 13 residues. This chain's CDR3 is CAWNQRTDNEQFF. In DNA form, the CDR3 reads TGTGCCTGGAATCAGCGGACGGACAATGAGCAGTTCTTC. Complete variable domain (other parts from reference TRBV30 and TRBJ2-1): SQTIHQWPATLVQPVGSPLSLECTVEGTSNPNLYWYRQAAGRGLQLLFYSVGIGQISSEVPQNLSASRPQDRQFILSSKKLLLSDSGFYLCAWNQRTDNEQFFGPGTRLTVL.

The rearrangement joins TRBV7-2 to TRBJ2-2; tentatively, D is TRBD1 or TRBD2 (5 bases each). Germline V CDR1 and CDR2: SGHTA, FQGNSA. V lost 3 bases and J lost 6, with 11 bases in between. This CDR3 is 14 amino acids long. DNA for the CDR3: TGTGCCAGCAGCTTCCAGGGACCGTCCGGGGAGCTGTTTTTT. It codes for CASSFQGPSGELFF.

This clone was seen a single time. This chain uses TRBV28 with TRBJ1-6; a weak D match, TRBD1 (5 bases). The germline gives CDR1 MDHEN, CDR2 SYDVKM. This CDR3 has 13 amino acids. The V and J ends lost 6 bases and 6 bases respectively, with 9 bases between them. CDR3 bases: TGTGCCAGCAGCCGGGGGATTAATTCACCCCTCCACTTT. Its protein product is CASSRGINSPLHF.

The CDR3 region is CASSYGRAVDTQYF. CDR3 coding DNA: TGTGCCAGCAGTTACGGGCGGGCGGTGGATACGCAGTATTTT. The rearrangement uses TRBV6-6 and TRBJ2-3; D is perhaps TRBD2 (5 bases). V was pared by 2 bases and J by 6 bases, with 12 bases between. The CDR3 contains 14 residues. The germline V gene has CDR1 MNHNY and CDR2 SVGAGI (reference sequence).

The chain uses TRBV28 and TRBJ1-1; 10 positions agree with TRBD1. The CDR3 totals 15 residues. V was clipped by 2 bases and J by 6 bases; unmatched bases: 6. Germline-derived CDR1 and CDR2 are MDHEN and SYDVKM. DNA for the CDR3: TGTGCCAGCAGTTTAGGGGACAGGGGTAGGGCTGAAGCTTTCTTT. It yields the protein CASSLGDRGRAEAFF.

This clone was seen just once. V gene TRBV25-1 combines with J gene TRBJ2-3, with 7 bases that match TRBD2. There are 16 residues in the CDR3. V dropped 2 bases and J dropped 4; count of bases not matched to a gene: 9. CDR1 and CDR2 (germline): MGHDK, SYGVNS. CDR3 loop: CASSETAGRGPDTQYF. The CDR3 DNA sequence: TGTGCCAGCAGTGAAACAGCGGGAAGGGGTCCAGATACGCAGTATTTT.

This chain joins TRBV7-8 and TRBJ2-5; TRBD1 matches 8 bases. The CDR3 covers 17 residues. With 7 bases clipped from V and 3 bases from J, the junction kept 16 bases outside the gene matches. CDR1 is SGHVS, CDR2 FQNEAQ, per germline. The CDR3 protein is CASIESLRTGKEETQYF. Here the CDR3 DNA reads TGTGCCAGCATTGAAAGCTTAAGGACAGGGAAGGAAGAGACCCAGTACTTC.

This clone was observed a handful of times. This sequence joins TRBV7-2 and TRBJ2-2, with 8 bases fitting TRBD2. Germline V CDR1 and CDR2: SGHTA, FQGNSA. Germline trimming cut 6 bases from V and 0 bases from J; bases unmatched to any gene: 3. CDR3 length: 15 residues. The CDR3 is CASSFSGTNTGELFF. CDR3 in DNA: TGTGCCAGCAGTTTTAGCGGGACGAACACCGGGGAGCTGTTTTTT.

The chain has TRBV5-1 and TRBJ2-7; D is unresolved. V was clipped by 0 bases and J by 7 bases, with 5 bases between them. CDR3 length: 11 residues. Germline lookup yields CDR1 SGHRS and CDR2 YFSETQ. The CDR3 DNA follows: TGCGCCAGCAGCTTGGGCCAAGAGCAGTACTTC. This translates into CASSLGQEQYF.

The chain recombines TRBV7-9 with TRBJ2-1; D is uncertain. Trimming removed 6 bases from V and 0 bases from J, with 12 bases in between. This CDR3 has 15 amino acids. Germline values: CDR1 SEHNR, CDR2 FQNEAQ (reference sequence). Written as DNA, the CDR3 is TGTGCCAGCAGGGTCGCCATAAGCTCCTACAATGAGCAGTTCTTC. Residues: CASRVAISSYNEQFF.

This chain links TRBV5-4 with TRBJ1-1; D may be TRBD1 (5 bases). The length of the CDR3 is 17 residues. Germline V lookup: CDR1 SGHNT, CDR2 YYREEE (reference sequence). The germline V and J ends were trimmed by 3 bases and 4 bases, with 22 bases remaining between them. CDR3 DNA sequence: TGTGCCAGCAGCTCACTGGGCCGACTTGGGGCGGGCACTGAAGCTTTCTTT. It translates to CASSSLGRLGAGTEAFF.

The J gene is TRBJ1-3, the V gene TRBV30; perhaps TRBD1 as D (5 bases). The CDR3 contains 16 residues. V shed 4 bases and J shed 3 bases, with 19 bases lying between them. Germline CDR1 is GTSNPN and CDR2 is SVGIG (reference sequence). The CDR3: CAWIVPRGGFGNTIYF. CDR3 sequence (DNA): TGTGCCTGGATCGTCCCGAGGGGTGGCTTTGGAAACACCATATATTTT. Full variable domain (rest looked up from reference TRBV30 and TRBJ1-3): SQTIHQWPATLVQPVGSPLSLECTVEGTSNPNLYWYRQAAGRGLQLLFYSVGIGQISSEVPQNLSASRPQDRQFILSSKKLLLSDSGFYLCAWIVPRGGFGNTIYFGEGSWLTVV.

V and J are TRBV6-1 and TRBJ1-2, with 7 bases lining up with TRBD1. The CDR3 extends over 15 amino acids. Unmatched junction bases numbered 10, after V lost 7 bases and J lost 2 bases. Germline CDR1 reads MNHNS; CDR2 reads SASEGT. The CDR3 is CASTEPGGGNYGYTF. CDR3 DNA: TGTGCCAGCACCGAACCAGGGGGAGGCAACTATGGCTACACCTTC.

The V gene is TRBV6-5, the J gene TRBJ1-1; tentatively, D is TRBD1 (6 bases). V gave up 5 bases and J gave up 4 bases, with 14 bases separating them. CDR1 is MNHEY, CDR2 SVGAGI, per germline. This CDR3 has 14 amino acids. CDR3 sequence (DNA): TGTGCCAGCAGTCAAACAGGGTTGTCCACTGAAGCTTTCTTT. It is translated as CASSQTGLSTEAFF.

A note on this clone: Germline and junction disagree at one end, which may indicate a read error. Other DNA sequences in the same sample also yield this CDR3. The chain couples TRBV28 to TRBJ2-2; tentatively, D is TRBD2 (5 bases). This CDR3 has 16 residues. In germline, CDR1 is MDHEN, CDR2 SYDVKM. Here the CDR3 reads CASSSSGKPNTGELFF. The CDR3 nucleotides are TGCGCCAGCAGTTCCAGCGGAAAGCCGAACACCGGGGAGCTGTTTTTT.

The V and J genes are TRBV4-3 and TRBJ2-2; D unclear. The V end lost 8 bases, the J end lost 0 bases, and 10 bases lay between the germline ends. The CDR3 is 14 amino acids. Germline CDR1 and CDR2: LGHNA and YSLEER. CDR3 coding DNA: TGCGCCAGCCGTTCGGACGCGAACACCGGGGAGCTGTTTTTT. As protein: CASRSDANTGELFF.

J is TRBJ2-1 and V is TRBV5-8; D possibly corresponds to TRBD2 (6 bases). Trimming cost V 2 bases and J 7 bases, with 10 bases left between them. Germline-derived CDR1 and CDR2 are SGHTS and YDEGEE. The CDR3 is made up of 13 amino acids. The CDR3 DNA is TGTGCCAGCAGCTTCGATCGGGGGAATGAGCAGTTCTTC. Its protein is CASSFDRGNEQFF.

This chain links TRBV27 with TRBJ1-4; D remains unclear. V was trimmed by 8 bases and J by 3 bases, leaving 13 bases between them. Germline V CDR1 and CDR2: MNHEY, SMNVEV (reference sequence). This CDR3 contains 14 residues. In nucleotides, the CDR3 is TGTGCCAGCTCCGTCTGGGGAGCTAATGAAAAACTGTTTTTT. Translating it yields CASSVWGANEKLFF.